This TCR beta chain is from a study of blood T cell repertoires in COVID-19. Study information: T cells, B-cell-depleted T cells, or PBMCs provided the cDNA or gDNA that served as material.

Germline CDR1 is SGHNT and CDR2 is YYREEE (reference sequence). The CDR3 is made up of 11 amino acids. Trimming pared 3 bases from V and 4 bases from J, leaving 5 bases between. Sequencing used immunoSEQ multiplex PCR; TCRdb keeps in-frame clones, though not all of them. The sample yields more than 200,000 clones, more than 70% seen once. Source material: PBMCs or T cells enriched from blood (not recorded which). The TCR was taken from a man between 25 and 39 years old with acute COVID-19. This chain joins TRBV5-4 and TRBJ2-7; D call uncertain. CDR3 coding DNA: TGTGCCAGCAGCTCCTATTACGAGCAGTACTTC. Its protein product is CASSSYYEQYF.